What follows are 21 T cell receptor beta chains derived from one specimen sequenced in a study of blood T cell repertoires in COVID-19. Here immunoSEQ multiplex PCR was the method, and the copy in TCRdb shows in-frame clones only, minus some. Here the sample spans about 150,000 clones, around 74% being singletons. Sequencing was carried out using peripheral blood. These receptors were collected from a woman over 75 with acute or convalescent COVID-19.

This chain connects TRBV12-3 or TRBV12-4 to TRBJ1-1; the D gene is possibly TRBD1 (5 bases). V was cut by 2 bases and J by 6 bases, with 7 bases left in between. The CDR3 consists of 12 residues. CDR3 in DNA: TGTGCCAGCAGTTTAAGGGGCGCTGAAGCTTTCTTT. Encoded protein: CASSLRGAEAFF.

The genes are TRBV4-2 and TRBJ2-3; the D is unclear. Germline V gene sequence: CDR1 LGHNA, CDR2 YNFKEQ. The CDR3 is 13 amino acids. Deletions cut 4 bases from V and 1 base from J, with 6 bases between. This chain's CDR3 is CASSLIGTDTQYF. As DNA, the CDR3 is TGTGCCAGCAGCCTCATTGGCACAGATACGCAGTATTTT.

The chain employs TRBV19 and TRBJ2-7; the D gene is possibly TRBD2 (6 bases). This CDR3 is built from 15 residues. The germline V gene encodes CDR1 LNHDA and CDR2 SQIVND (reference sequence). V gave up 3 bases and J gave up 3 bases, with 15 bases separating them. The CDR3 sequence is CASSIPGGGFYEQYF. The CDR3 DNA follows: TGTGCCAGTAGTATTCCCGGGGGAGGATTCTACGAGCAGTACTTC.

Worth noting for this clone: Other DNA sequences from this sample encode an identical CDR3 as well. J is TRBJ1-1 and V is TRBV5-1; TRBD1 matches 9 bases. Trimming took 4 bases from V and 3 from J; bases not matched to a gene: 4. The CDR3 totals 14 residues. Germline CDR1 reads SGHRS; CDR2 reads YFSETQ. The CDR3 bases are TGCGCCAGCAGCACGGGACAGGGTTACACTGAAGCTTTCTTT. Encoded protein: CASSTGQGYTEAFF.

This sequence joins TRBV6-1 and TRBJ1-2, with 9 bases aligning to TRBD1. The germline V gene encodes CDR1 MNHNS and CDR2 SASEGT. J was trimmed by 5 bases and V by 1 base; bases with no gene match: 2. This CDR3 is 14 amino acids long. The CDR3 bases are TGTGCCAGCAGTGAAGGACAGGGGGTTTATGGCTACACCTTC. It is translated as CASSEGQGVYGYTF.

The chain has TRBV7-6 and TRBJ2-1; TRBD2 might be the D (5 bases). Germline V gene sequence: CDR1 SGHVS, CDR2 FNYEAQ. With 4 bases removed from V and 0 bases from J, the gap between germline ends came to 19 bases. CDR3 length: 18 residues. DNA for the CDR3: TGTGCCAGCAGCTCGATCCCCCCGCTAAGCGGCTCCTACAATGAGCAGTTCTTC. It specifies CASSSIPPLSGSYNEQFF.

Written as DNA, the CDR3 is TGTGCCAGTAGTATAACCAGCTCCTATAATTCACCCCTCCACTTT. Translated: CASSITSSYNSPLHF. The J gene is TRBJ1-6, the V gene TRBV19, with D uncertain. V lost 2 bases to trimming and J lost 0 bases, with 5 bases between them. CDR1 LNHDA and CDR2 SQIVND come from the germline V gene (reference sequence). CDR3 size: 15 residues. Variable domain in full (rest from reference TRBV19 and TRBJ1-6): DGGITQSPKYLFRKEGQNVTLSCEQNLNHDAMYWYRQDPGQGLRLIYYSQIVNDFQKGDIAEGYSVSREKKESFPLTVTSAQKNPTAFYLCASSITSSYNSPLHFGNGTRLTVT.

The rearrangement links TRBV5-1 to TRBJ1-1, with D possibly being TRBD1 (6 bases). The CDR3 runs 13 residues. V gave up 0 bases and J gave up 13 bases, with 16 bases separating them. The V gene's germline CDR1 is SGHRS and CDR2 YFSETQ. For the CDR3, the DNA is TGCGCCAGCAGCTTGGCCATAGGGACAATTGGTTTCTTT. Translating it yields CASSLAIGTIGFF.

This chain links TRBV18 with TRBJ1-4, with a tentative D call TRBD1 (5 bases). Trimming removed 0 bases at V and 2 bases at J, with 16 bases between. The CDR3 totals 18 residues. Germline V gene data show CDR1 as KGHSH and CDR2 as LQKENI. The CDR3 bases are TGTGCCAGCTCACCACCGAACCATGGATCAGGGACTAATGAAAAACTGTTTTTT. Translated: CASSPPNHGSGTNEKLFF.

V and J are TRBV29-1 and TRBJ1-4; maybe TRBD1 (5 bases). Germline V CDR1 and CDR2: SQVTM, ANQGSEA. Trimming shortened V by 0 bases and J by 5 bases, and 10 bases separated the two germline ends. This CDR3 is 14 amino acids long. In nucleotides, the CDR3 is TGCAGCGTTGAAGATCTTCGGGGGAATGAAAAACTGTTTTTT. Translated, it gives CSVEDLRGNEKLFF.

This clone was picked up a small number of times. The chain is built from TRBV12-5 and TRBJ2-6, with 11 bases aligning to TRBD2. This CDR3 has 19 amino acids. Germline V CDR1 and CDR2: LGHNT, FRNRAP. J gave up 1 base and V 0 bases, and 5 bases lay outside the gene matches. The CDR3 spells CASGLVGTSGDSGANVLTF. Here the CDR3 DNA reads TGTGCTAGTGGTTTGGTAGGGACTAGCGGAGATTCTGGGGCCAACGTCCTGACTTTC.

V gene TRBV5-6 combines with J gene TRBJ2-7, with TRBD1 matching 9 bases. The germline CDR1 and CDR2 sequences are SGHDT and YYEEEE. This CDR3 is built from 13 residues. V was pared by 4 bases and J by 9 bases, with 8 bases of the junction left unmatched. CDR3 loop: CASSPGTGFRQYF. The CDR3 nucleotides are TGTGCCAGCAGCCCCGGGACAGGGTTTCGGCAGTACTTC.

The chain has TRBV5-4 and TRBJ1-1; perhaps TRBD1 as D (6 bases). Germline V gene data show CDR1 as SGHNT and CDR2 as YYREEE (reference sequence). The CDR3 length is 14 residues. The V end was cut by 5 bases, the J end by 3 bases, with 14 bases between. The CDR3 spells CASSKPGTHTEAFF. Written as DNA, the CDR3 is TGTGCCAGCAGTAAGCCCGGGACACACACTGAAGCTTTCTTT.

The V call is TRBV6-2 or TRBV6-3, the J call TRBJ1-5, with D possibly TRBD1 on 5 matching bases. This CDR3 region has 18 residues. Germline V lookup: CDR1 MNHEY, CDR2 SVGEGT. Deletions cut 2 bases from V and 2 bases from J, with 19 bases between. For the CDR3, the DNA is TGTGCCAGCAGTTACGCCCTCAGGGCGTCTTGGGGCAATCAGCCCCAGCATTTT. Encoded protein: CASSYALRASWGNQPQHF.

The gene calls are TRBV19 and TRBJ2-4, with a weak D call TRBD2 (6 bases). Germline CDR1 is LNHDA and CDR2 is SQIVND (reference sequence). Trimming took off 5 bases at V and 1 base at J, with 12 bases between the two ends. This CDR3 has 15 amino acids. The CDR3 DNA sequence: TGTGCCAGTAGTGACGCCACTAGCGCCAAAAACATTCAGTACTTC. Protein product: CASSDATSAKNIQYF.

The chain joins TRBV6-6 to TRBJ2-5, with 10 bases aligning to TRBD1. The trim removed 5 bases at V and 5 bases at J, leaving 14 bases unmatched. This CDR3 comprises 17 residues. The germline V gene has CDR1 MNHNY and CDR2 SVGAGI (reference sequence). The CDR3 protein is CASSPQAGTGVLETQYF. The CDR3 region has the DNA TGTGCCAGCAGTCCCCAAGCTGGGACAGGGGTGTTGGAGACCCAGTACTTC.

This chain joins TRBV24-1 and TRBJ2-1; maybe TRBD1 (6 bases). The CDR3 extends over 14 amino acids. The germline V gene encodes CDR1 KGHDR and CDR2 SFDVKD. V dropped 7 bases and J dropped 4 bases, with 13 bases sitting between them. Written as DNA, the CDR3 is TGTGCCACCAGCGCAGGGGCGACTTACAATGAGCAGTTCTTC. Translation: CATSAGATYNEQFF.

This CDR3 reads CAINRGNTEAFF. The CDR3 nucleotides read TGTGCCATAAACAGGGGGAACACTGAAGCTTTCTTT. This chain connects TRBV10-3 to TRBJ1-1; 7 bases fit TRBD1. The trim removed 9 bases at V and 1 base at J, leaving 2 bases unmatched. Germline loops: CDR1 ENHRY, CDR2 SYGVKD. The CDR3 length is 12 residues.

V usage is TRBV14 and J usage is TRBJ2-1, with 13 nucleotides matching TRBD2. Trimming cost V 5 bases and J 5 bases; bases outside gene matches: 6. The CDR3 has 16 residues. From germline, CDR1 is SGHDN and CDR2 FVKESK. The CDR3 protein is CASSFRTSGGNNEQFF. CDR3 DNA: TGTGCCAGCAGCTTCCGGACTAGCGGGGGCAACAATGAGCAGTTCTTC.

This rearrangement joins TRBV9 to TRBJ2-5; D may be TRBD1 (6 bases). CDR1 SGDLS and CDR2 YYNGEE come from the germline V gene. CDR3 length: 13 residues. V lost 4 bases and J 4 bases, leaving 11 bases between the germline ends. The CDR3 region is CASSSGTLETQYF. In DNA form, the CDR3 reads TGTGCCAGCAGCTCCGGGACACTAGAGACCCAGTACTTC.

This chain connects TRBV6-6 to TRBJ1-1; the match to TRBD1 covers 7 bases. The CDR3 runs to 14 residues. Germline trimming cut 8 bases from V and 8 bases from J; bases unmatched to any gene: 14. In germline, CDR1 is MNHNY, CDR2 SVGAGI (reference sequence). CDR3 sequence reads: CASQGGGYGSEAFF. DNA for the CDR3: TGTGCCAGCCAAGGAGGGGGCTATGGTTCCGAAGCTTTCTTT.